Each of the 17 T cell receptor beta chains below was sequenced from the same sample in a study of T cell responses to AZD1222 COVID-19 vaccine. Method: immunoSEQ multiplex PCR; TCRdb's copy keeps in-frame clones and lacks some. Of approximately 110,000 clones in the sample, around 88% are singletons; the top ten hold about 5%. The material was peripheral blood, obtained on day 0 of AZD1222 vaccination. The receptor source for this set is an adult in good health.

The CDR3 nucleotides read TGTGCCAGCAGCCAAGGACTCCAGACCGGGGGTGAGCAGTTCTTC. This translates into CASSQGLQTGGEQFF. This sequence joins TRBV14 and TRBJ2-1, with a possible D match to TRBD2 (6 bases). The CDR3 totals 15 residues. Germline CDR1 is SGHDN and CDR2 is FVKESK. The V and J ends lost 1 base and 9 bases respectively, with 16 bases between them.

J is TRBJ1-1 and V is TRBV2; 7 bases are shared with TRBD1. The V gene's germline CDR1 is SNHLY and CDR2 FYNNEI. The CDR3 loop spans 14 amino acids. V shed 7 bases and J 4 bases; nucleotides not matched to a gene: 9. The CDR3 DNA reads as TGTGCCAGCATCCTTGAACCAGGGGGCACTGAAGCTTTCTTT. Translating gives CASILEPGGTEAFF. The whole variable domain, remainder taken from reference TRBV2 and TRBJ1-1, is EPEVTQTPSHQVTQMGQEVILRCVPISNHLYFYWYRQILGQKVEFLVSFYNNEISEKSEIFDDQFSVERPDGSNFTLKIRSTKLEDSAMYFCASILEPGGTEAFFGQGTRLTVV.

This chain connects TRBV19 to TRBJ1-2, with D possibly matching TRBD1 (5 bases). In germline, CDR1 is LNHDA, CDR2 SQIVND (reference sequence). V was shortened by 0 bases and J by 3 bases, with 17 bases between the two germline ends. CDR3 size: 17 residues. The CDR3: CASSIDTGSSRYYGYTF. DNA for the CDR3: TGTGCCAGTAGTATAGATACAGGATCTTCGCGGTACTATGGCTACACCTTC.

The V call is TRBV6-1, the J call TRBJ2-7; 7 bases fit TRBD1. Per germline, CDR1 MNHNS and CDR2 SASEGT. The V and J ends lost 4 bases and 3 bases, in that order; junction bases with no gene match: 12. The length of the CDR3 is 16 residues. The CDR3 bases are TGTGCCAGCAGTGCCCGGGACAGCGATTTTATCTACGAGCAGTACTTC. Residues: CASSARDSDFIYEQYF.

The chain joins TRBV29-1 to TRBJ1-2, with TRBD1 matching over 9 bases. Unmatched junction bases numbered 4, after V lost 7 bases and J lost 7 bases. This CDR3 spans 11 amino acids. Germline values: CDR1 SQVTM, CDR2 ANQGSEA. The CDR3 coding sequence is TGCAGCGGTCGGACAGGGGTTGGCTACACCTTC. Translating it yields CSGRTGVGYTF.

The J gene is TRBJ1-1, the V gene TRBV7-9; D is ambiguous. This CDR3 has 14 residues. The V end was cut by 6 bases, the J end by 1 base, with 12 bases between. Germline-derived CDR1 and CDR2 are SEHNR and FQNEAQ (reference sequence). The CDR3 region is CASSRVMSNTEAFF. CDR3 nucleotide sequence: TGTGCCAGCAGTCGGGTGATGTCGAACACTGAAGCTTTCTTT.

J is TRBJ2-1 and V is TRBV6-5; 9 bases match TRBD2. The V gene's germline CDR1 is MNHEY and CDR2 SVGAGI. V was clipped by 5 bases and J by 3 bases; unmatched bases: 5. This CDR3 is built from 15 residues. The CDR3 sequence: CASSPLAGNYNEQFF. The CDR3 DNA reads TGTGCCAGCAGTCCCCTAGCGGGGAACTACAATGAGCAGTTCTTC.

The chain couples TRBV5-4 to TRBJ2-1; weak D call: TRBD2 (5 bases). CDR1 is SGHNT, CDR2 YYREEE, per germline (reference sequence). V lost 5 bases to trimming and J lost 6 bases, with 21 bases between them. The CDR3 is 16 amino acids. CDR3 sequence: CASRPGVAPKVNEQFF. CDR3 nucleotide sequence: TGTGCCAGCAGGCCCGGGGTGGCCCCCAAAGTCAATGAGCAGTTCTTC.

The chain carries TRBV14 and TRBJ2-1; TRBD2 might be the D (7 bases). Trimming removed 1 base at V and 8 bases at J, with 21 bases between. From germline, CDR1 is SGHDN and CDR2 FVKESK. CDR3 length equals 17 residues. Here the CDR3 DNA reads TGTGCCAGCAGCCAAGCGGGACGGGGGGCCTATCCTCATGAGCAGTTCTTC. Translating gives CASSQAGRGAYPHEQFF.

The chain uses TRBV19 and TRBJ1-1; D not resolved. The germline gives CDR1 LNHDA, CDR2 SQIVND (reference sequence). V was clipped by 7 bases and J by 0 bases, with 9 bases between them. CDR3 length: 13 amino acids. The CDR3 loop reads CASNRELNTEAFF. The CDR3 region has the DNA TGTGCCAGTAACAGAGAACTGAACACTGAAGCTTTCTTT.

The chain carries TRBV5-1 and TRBJ2-5, with 8 nucleotides matching TRBD1. Germline V gene sequence: CDR1 SGHRS, CDR2 YFSETQ. The length of the CDR3 is 16 residues. Trimming cost V 4 bases and J 4 bases; bases outside gene matches: 12. The CDR3 DNA is TGCGCCAGCAGCGTGGGACAGGCGGGTTTTTTAGAGACCCAGTACTTC. This codes for CASSVGQAGFLETQYF.

The chain joins TRBV12-3 or TRBV12-4 to TRBJ1-2; 11 bases map to TRBD1. The CDR3 consists of 13 residues. The junction had 5 bases not matched to a gene; V was cut back by 10 bases and J by 4 bases. The CDR3 DNA follows: TGTGCCACCGGGACAGGGGGGGTCTATGGCTACACCTTC. As protein: CATGTGGVYGYTF.

This clone appeared a single time. CDR3 protein: CASSSGRNEKLFF. The DNA for the CDR3 is TGTGCCAGCAGTTCAGGGCGTAATGAAAAACTGTTTTTT. The gene calls are TRBV6-5 and TRBJ1-4; a possible D gene is TRBD1 (5 bases). CDR3 length: 13 residues. Germline V gene data show CDR1 as MNHEY and CDR2 as SVGAGI. V lost 4 bases to trimming and J lost 4 bases, with 7 bases between them.

The chain combines TRBV10-3 with TRBJ1-6, with 9 bases that match TRBD1. The germline CDR1 and CDR2 sequences are ENHRY and SYGVKD. Germline trimming cut 0 bases from V and 7 bases from J; bases unmatched to any gene: 7. The CDR3 has 17 amino acids. The CDR3: CAISESPGTGLNSPLHF. CDR3 DNA: TGTGCCATCAGTGAGTCTCCCGGGACAGGGTTAAATTCACCCCTCCACTTT.

J is TRBJ2-1 and V is TRBV4-2; D may match TRBD1 or TRBD2 (5 bases each). Trimming pared 0 bases from V and 1 base from J, leaving 7 bases between. CDR1 is LGHNA, CDR2 YNFKEQ, per germline. The CDR3 length is 15 residues. The DNA for the CDR3 is TGTGCCAGCAGCCAAGAATGGGGGTCCTACAATGAGCAGTTCTTC. Translated, it gives CASSQEWGSYNEQFF.

The genes are TRBV19 and TRBJ2-2; TRBD1 aligns across 7 bases. Germline-derived CDR1 and CDR2 are LNHDA and SQIVND (reference sequence). The CDR3 extends over 13 amino acids. Trimming took 9 bases from V and 5 from J; bases not matched to a gene: 6. CDR3 sequence reads: CASAQGWTGELFF. The DNA of the CDR3 is TGTGCCAGCGCACAGGGGTGGACCGGGGAGCTGTTTTTT. Filled out from reference TRBV19 and TRBJ2-2, the complete variable domain reads DGGITQSPKYLFRKEGQNVTLSCEQNLNHDAMYWYRQDPGQGLRLIYYSQIVNDFQKGDIAEGYSVSREKKESFPLTVTSAQKNPTAFYLCASAQGWTGELFFGEGSRLTVL.

The CDR3 loop is CASSQAGISSYNEQFF. CDR3 bases: TGCGCCAGCAGCCAAGCAGGGATCAGCTCCTACAATGAGCAGTTCTTC. This chain connects TRBV4-1 to TRBJ2-1; possibly TRBD1 for D (5 bases). CDR3 length equals 16 residues. Trimming took 1 base from V and 0 from J, leaving 10 bases between them. Germline CDR1 MGHRA, CDR2 YSYEKL.